Detailed here is one TCR beta chain. The sample comes from a study of blood T cell repertoires in COVID-19. Across the study: Researchers got acute and convalescent COVID-19 samples from the United States, Italy and Spain.

Method: immunoSEQ multiplex PCR; TCRdb's copy keeps in-frame clones and lacks some. This repertoire shows around 130,000 clones, 84% found once; its top ten account for around 13%. This CDR3 spans 16 amino acids. The germline V gene has CDR1 SEHNR and CDR2 FQNEAQ (reference sequence). Losses at the gene ends were 3 bases for V and 7 bases for J; bases not matched to a gene: 12. This clonotype was obtained from a human donor in a cohort sampled during active COVID-19. Source material: peripheral blood. The chain has TRBV7-9 and TRBJ1-5, with 7 bases identical to TRBD1. CDR3 amino acids: CASSFGPTGPGQPQHF. The CDR3 region has the DNA TGTGCCAGCAGCTTTGGCCCGACAGGGCCCGGGCAGCCCCAGCATTTT. Variable domain in full (rest from reference TRBV7-9 and TRBJ1-5): DTGVSQNPRHKITKRGQNVTFRCDPISEHNRLYWYRQTLGQGPEFLTYFQNEAQLEKSRLLSDRFSAERPKGSFSTLEIQRTEQGDSAMYLCASSFGPTGPGQPQHFGDGTRLSIL.